Listed below are T cell receptor beta chains from one sample, sequenced in a study of blood T cells in healthy people across ages. TCRdb independently ran MiXCR on the 5' RACE reads; one entry per CDR3 protein. The sample lists roughly 800,000 distinct CDR3 sequences; roughly 50% were seen once. The sample comprised blood. All receptors derive from a man aged 25-40 years in good health. Each CDR3 is given with its conserved first and last residue. A D gene is named only where the DNA matches it firmly. Rows may omit the clone size; those that give it use once, few, many or a size class.

V gene	clone size	CDR3 length	J gene	D gene	CDR3 DNA	CDR3 protein
TRBV20-1	many	13	TRBJ2-1	NA	TGCAGTGCTTGGACTCTGGGGAACAATGAGCAGTTCTTC	CSAWTLGNNEQFF
TRBV18	NA	18	TRBJ2-6	NA	TGTGCCAGTTTCAATTCCAAGACTGCTCTGGGAGGTGCCAACGTCCTGACTTTC	CASFNSKTALGGANVLTF
TRBV11-2	NA	15	TRBJ1-5	NA	TGTGCCAGCAGCTTTACGGCAGGGGACAATCAGCCCCAGCATTTT	CASSFTAGDNQPQHF
TRBV4-2	few	16	TRBJ2-7	NA	TGTGCCAGCAGCCCTACCGGGACAGCGGGCCTCTTGGAGCAGTACTTC	CASSPTGTAGLLEQYF
TRBV20-1	many	13	TRBJ1-4	NA	TGCAGTTTCCAGATTGCAACTAATGAAAAACTGTTTTTT	CSFQIATNEKLFF
TRBV6-5	few	18	TRBJ2-7	TRBD1	TGTGCCAGCAGTTACGGGGGTCAGGGGACAGGCCTCCCCTACGAGCAGTACTTC	CASSYGGQGTGLPYEQYF
TRBV5-5	NA	16	TRBJ2-7	TRBD2	TGTGCCAGCAGCAGGGCTAGCGGGGACCCCCCTCACGAGCAGTACTTC	CASSRASGDPPHEQYF
TRBV7-9	NA	17	TRBJ2-7	NA	TGTGCCAGCAGCCCCCAGGGGTGGTGGCAGCAAACCTACGAGCAGTACTTC	CASSPQGWWQQTYEQYF
TRBV7-2	NA	15	TRBJ2-7	NA	TGTGCCAGCAGCATACAACTTACCGGAAGTGGCGAGCAGTACTTC	CASSIQLTGSGEQYF
TRBV1	NA	14	TRBJ1-2	NA	TGCACCAGCGGTCTATCACAGGGGACCTATGGCTACACCTTC	CTSGLSQGTYGYTF
TRBV15	few	15	TRBJ2-1	NA	TGTGCCACCTCCGATAGGGGAGGATCCTACAATGAGCAGTTCTTC	CATSDRGGSYNEQFF
TRBV30	few	13	TRBJ2-3	NA	TGTGCCTGCTTCAAACAGGGTCTGGATACGCAGTATTTT	CACFKQGLDTQYF
TRBV5-4	NA	13	TRBJ2-4	TRBD1	TGTGCCAGCAGTCGGGACAGAAAAAACATTCAGTACTTC	CASSRDRKNIQYF
TRBV11-2	few	12	TRBJ2-4	NA	TGTGCCAGCAGCCGAAACTATGGCTACTCGTACTTC	CASSRNYGYSYF
TRBV28	NA	15	TRBJ2-7	NA	TGTGCCAGCAGTTTCGATGATAGGGGGGTTAACGAGCAGTACTTC	CASSFDDRGVNEQYF
TRBV29-1	NA	10	TRBJ2-1	TRBD1	TGCAGCGTTCGCGACAGGGGGGAGTTCTTC	CSVRDRGEFF
TRBV7-2	NA	16	TRBJ1-4	NA	TGTGCCAGCAGCTTAGCAGCCCAGGCAACTAATGAAAAACTGTTTTTT	CASSLAAQATNEKLFF
TRBV12-3/TRBV12-4	few	15	TRBJ1-2	NA	TGTGCCAGCAGTCTGGACTGGCGGGGGGACTATGGCTACACCTTC	CASSLDWRGDYGYTF
TRBV11-1	NA	16	TRBJ2-3	NA	TGTGCCAGCAGCCTTGCCCCAGCGGCCTACACAGATACGCAGTATTTT	CASSLAPAAYTDTQYF
TRBV11-2	NA	17	TRBJ2-1	TRBD2	TGTGCCAGCAGCTTCCTAGCGGGACCCAATGCTGGCAATGAGCAGTTCTTC	CASSFLAGPNAGNEQFF
TRBV20-1	few	13	TRBJ2-7	NA	TGCAGTGCGAGTGGGACTTACCCCTACGAGCAGTACTTC	CSASGTYPYEQYF
TRBV25-1	few	14	TRBJ2-1	NA	TGTGCCAGCAGTCCGGGGACGGTCAACAATGAGCAGTTCTTC	CASSPGTVNNEQFF
TRBV5-4	once	15	TRBJ1-1	NA	TGTGCCAGCAGCTGGGGAACAGGGACGAACACTGAAGCTTTCTTT	CASSWGTGTNTEAFF
TRBV20-1	few	14	TRBJ2-1	NA	TGCAGTGCAACCGAAGGTATTTTTTACAATGAGCAGTTCTTC	CSATEGIFYNEQFF
TRBV7-3	NA	14	TRBJ2-1	TRBD2	TGTGCCAGCAAATTGGCTAGCGGCAACAATGAGCAGTTCTTC	CASKLASGNNEQFF
TRBV27	few	15	TRBJ2-7	NA	TGTGCCAGCAGTTCCGGGGACGCAGTCGGCTACGAGCAGTACTTC	CASSSGDAVGYEQYF
TRBV4-1	NA	15	TRBJ2-7	NA	TGCGCCAGCAGCCTCGTCGAGGGGGAGGGGGACGAGCAGTACTTC	CASSLVEGEGDEQYF
TRBV7-2	NA	15	TRBJ2-7	TRBD2	TGTGCCAGCAGCATCACTAGCGGGTCATACAATGAGCAGTACTTC	CASSITSGSYNEQYF
TRBV7-3	NA	14	TRBJ2-7	NA	TGTGCCAACAGCTTAGGGGCAGGGAAAGGCGAGCAGTACTTC	CANSLGAGKGEQYF
TRBV5-1	NA	15	TRBJ2-1	TRBD2	TGCGCCAGCAGCCTTTTAGCGGGGGGCGGGCAGGAGCAGTTCTTC	CASSLLAGGGQEQFF
TRBV5-6	NA	16	TRBJ2-1	NA	TGTGCCAGCAGCTTGAGGGGGGTGTATCAAACCAATGAGCAGTTCTTC	CASSLRGVYQTNEQFF
TRBV5-4	once	16	TRBJ2-2	NA	TGTGCCAGCACACAACTAGGACTAGGGGGCACCGGGGAGCTGTTTTTT	CASTQLGLGGTGELFF
TRBV7-2	few	13	TRBJ1-4	NA	TGTGCCAGCAGCCGCCTCAGCGATGAAAAACTGTTTTTT	CASSRLSDEKLFF
TRBV12-3/TRBV12-4	few	14	TRBJ1-2	NA	TGTGCCAGCAGTTCAGAGACAGTAAGGGATGGCTACACCTTC	CASSSETVRDGYTF
TRBV12-3/TRBV12-4	NA	12	TRBJ1-5	NA	TGTGCCAGCAGTTTACCTCCGGCGCCCCAGCATTTT	CASSLPPAPQHF
TRBV28	NA	14	TRBJ1-2	NA	TGTGCCAGCAGTTTACAGGGGCCCAACTATGGCTACACCTTC	CASSLQGPNYGYTF
TRBV5-1	NA	11	TRBJ2-1	NA	TGCGCCAGCAGCTTTGGGAGCCGGGAGTTCTTC	CASSFGSREFF
TRBV5-1	few	15	TRBJ2-6	NA	TGCGCCAGCAGCTTGGTCCGCTCTGGGGCCAACGTCCTGACTTTC	CASSLVRSGANVLTF
TRBV6-2/TRBV6-3	NA	20	TRBJ2-3	TRBD2	TGTGCCAGCAGTTACTCGAGCTCGGCTTCGAAGCGGGGGAGAGTAGATACGCAGTATTTT	CASSYSSSASKRGRVDTQYF
TRBV20-1	NA	19	TRBJ2-6	TRBD1	TGCAGTGCTAGAGTGGACAGGAAAGCACTCCACTCTGGGGCCAACGTCCTGACTTTC	CSARVDRKALHSGANVLTF
TRBV20-1	NA	14	TRBJ2-7	TRBD2	TGCAGTGCTAGCAGTCCGGGACTAGACTATGAGCAGTACTTC	CSASSPGLDYEQYF
TRBV4-1	once	14	TRBJ2-4	TRBD1	TGCGCCAGCAGCTTCCGACAGGGGCTTAAAGAGCAGTACTTC	CASSFRQGLKEQYF
TRBV7-2	NA	17	TRBJ2-1	TRBD1	TGTGCCAGCAGCTCCTTACAGGGGACGTCGGCCTACAATGAGCAGTTCTTC	CASSSLQGTSAYNEQFF
TRBV29-1	NA	12	TRBJ2-1	NA	TGCAGCTGCAGGCCTACACACAATGAGCAGTTCTTC	CSCRPTHNEQFF
TRBV30	NA	13	TRBJ2-6	NA	TGTGCCTGGCTTGACTTTGGGGCCAACGTCCTGACTTTC	CAWLDFGANVLTF
TRBV12-3/TRBV12-4	NA	12	TRBJ1-3	NA	TGTGCCAGCAGTCCAACGGAGAACACCATATATTTT	CASSPTENTIYF
TRBV13	NA	18	TRBJ1-2	NA	TGTGCCAGCAGCCCGAGTGACCGCACCGGGCCAAGGGCATCAGGCTACACCTTC	CASSPSDRTGPRASGYTF
TRBV29-1	few	13	TRBJ2-1	NA	TGCAGCGTTGCGGGAATAACCTACAATGAGCAGTTCTTC	CSVAGITYNEQFF
TRBV12-3/TRBV12-4	NA	15	TRBJ2-5	TRBD1	TGTGCCAGCAGTTCCAGGACAGGGCATGCGGAGACCCAGTACTTC	CASSSRTGHAETQYF
TRBV4-3	NA	17	TRBJ2-1	NA	TGCGCCAGCAGCCAAGGGATACCTGGCCGGGAGCACAATGAGCAGTTCTTC	CASSQGIPGREHNEQFF
TRBV6-5	NA	16	TRBJ2-7	NA	TGTGCCAGCAGTTACCCTATTGACGGGAGAGGTTACGAGCAGTACTTC	CASSYPIDGRGYEQYF
TRBV7-9	NA	20	TRBJ2-6	NA	TGTGCCAGCAGCTTACCCTCTGTCCAGGACCAGAGCTCTGGGGCCAACGTCCTGACTTTC	CASSLPSVQDQSSGANVLTF
TRBV6-6	NA	14	TRBJ2-4	TRBD1	TGTGCCAGCAGTCGGGACAGGGCCAAAAACATTCAGTACTTC	CASSRDRAKNIQYF
TRBV12-3/TRBV12-4	NA	14	TRBJ2-7	NA	TGTGCCAGCAGCCTACAGAAAGGTGTCCACGAGCAGTACTTC	CASSLQKGVHEQYF
TRBV27	NA	13	TRBJ2-3	NA	TGTGCCAGCAGTCGGGACGTTACGGATACGCAGTATTTT	CASSRDVTDTQYF